This TCR beta chain was found in a study of graft-versus-host responses after intestinal transplantation. Across the study: Transplants given to recipients were multivisceral, liver-intestinal, or isolated intestinal. Anti-thymocyte globulin induction was given to all recipients, followed by tacrolimus and steroids for around three years. Study observations and caveats: An association linked early post-transplant HvG declines with peak circulating GvH clone levels. Researchers found GvH clones in recipient marrow, and some showed up first in ileum or blood.

CDR1 is SGDLS and CDR2 is YYNGEE in the germline V gene. The CDR3 runs to 16 residues. J was trimmed by 7 bases and V by 0 bases; bases with no gene match: 6. As concerns this clone: Its target is unknown.

The table came from immunoSEQ multiplex PCR; TCRdb's copy has only in-frame clones and leaves some out. The repertoire holds 50,000 or so clones, with roughly 93% as singletons. The TCR was taken from a human patient who received an intestinal transplant, so some T cells may come from the graft donor. V usage is TRBV9 and J usage is TRBJ2-7; TRBD2 matches at 14 bases. This specimen was PBMCs, taken approximately 740 days after a first intestinal transplant, on the day of a second. The CDR3 DNA sequence: TGTGCCAGCAGCGTAGAGGGACTAGCGGGAGTTAGTGAGCAGTACTTC. Protein: CASSVEGLAGVSEQYF.